This TCR beta chain was found in a study of OX40 agonist ivuxolimab in advanced cancers. Points from the study as a whole: Relatively little clonal expansion, among the lowest observed, appeared in partial responders at 0.1-3.0 mg/kg. What antigens the expanded peripheral T cells recognized was never established. In general, CD8+ T cells held more expanded clones than CD4+ did, on average.

Assay: immunoSEQ multiplex PCR; the TCRdb copy retains only in-frame clones and omits some. The data hold some 40,000 clones, with about 90% observed a single time. The V and J ends lost 1 base and 0 bases respectively, with 10 bases between them. The germline V gene has CDR1 MGHRA and CDR2 YSYEKL. CDR3 length equals 15 residues. As concerns this clone: The target antigen is unknown.

The genes are TRBV4-1 and TRBJ2-7; D may be TRBD2 (6 bases). The TCR was taken from an adult with an advanced solid tumor such as melanoma, head and neck, liver or kidney cancer. Sample: CD4+ or CD8+ T cells sorted from blood, taken in a trial of the OX40 agonist ivuxolimab. CDR3 bases: TGCGCCAGCAGCCAAGTCTGGGGGGACTCCTACGAGCAGTACTTC. This encodes CASSQVWGDSYEQYF.